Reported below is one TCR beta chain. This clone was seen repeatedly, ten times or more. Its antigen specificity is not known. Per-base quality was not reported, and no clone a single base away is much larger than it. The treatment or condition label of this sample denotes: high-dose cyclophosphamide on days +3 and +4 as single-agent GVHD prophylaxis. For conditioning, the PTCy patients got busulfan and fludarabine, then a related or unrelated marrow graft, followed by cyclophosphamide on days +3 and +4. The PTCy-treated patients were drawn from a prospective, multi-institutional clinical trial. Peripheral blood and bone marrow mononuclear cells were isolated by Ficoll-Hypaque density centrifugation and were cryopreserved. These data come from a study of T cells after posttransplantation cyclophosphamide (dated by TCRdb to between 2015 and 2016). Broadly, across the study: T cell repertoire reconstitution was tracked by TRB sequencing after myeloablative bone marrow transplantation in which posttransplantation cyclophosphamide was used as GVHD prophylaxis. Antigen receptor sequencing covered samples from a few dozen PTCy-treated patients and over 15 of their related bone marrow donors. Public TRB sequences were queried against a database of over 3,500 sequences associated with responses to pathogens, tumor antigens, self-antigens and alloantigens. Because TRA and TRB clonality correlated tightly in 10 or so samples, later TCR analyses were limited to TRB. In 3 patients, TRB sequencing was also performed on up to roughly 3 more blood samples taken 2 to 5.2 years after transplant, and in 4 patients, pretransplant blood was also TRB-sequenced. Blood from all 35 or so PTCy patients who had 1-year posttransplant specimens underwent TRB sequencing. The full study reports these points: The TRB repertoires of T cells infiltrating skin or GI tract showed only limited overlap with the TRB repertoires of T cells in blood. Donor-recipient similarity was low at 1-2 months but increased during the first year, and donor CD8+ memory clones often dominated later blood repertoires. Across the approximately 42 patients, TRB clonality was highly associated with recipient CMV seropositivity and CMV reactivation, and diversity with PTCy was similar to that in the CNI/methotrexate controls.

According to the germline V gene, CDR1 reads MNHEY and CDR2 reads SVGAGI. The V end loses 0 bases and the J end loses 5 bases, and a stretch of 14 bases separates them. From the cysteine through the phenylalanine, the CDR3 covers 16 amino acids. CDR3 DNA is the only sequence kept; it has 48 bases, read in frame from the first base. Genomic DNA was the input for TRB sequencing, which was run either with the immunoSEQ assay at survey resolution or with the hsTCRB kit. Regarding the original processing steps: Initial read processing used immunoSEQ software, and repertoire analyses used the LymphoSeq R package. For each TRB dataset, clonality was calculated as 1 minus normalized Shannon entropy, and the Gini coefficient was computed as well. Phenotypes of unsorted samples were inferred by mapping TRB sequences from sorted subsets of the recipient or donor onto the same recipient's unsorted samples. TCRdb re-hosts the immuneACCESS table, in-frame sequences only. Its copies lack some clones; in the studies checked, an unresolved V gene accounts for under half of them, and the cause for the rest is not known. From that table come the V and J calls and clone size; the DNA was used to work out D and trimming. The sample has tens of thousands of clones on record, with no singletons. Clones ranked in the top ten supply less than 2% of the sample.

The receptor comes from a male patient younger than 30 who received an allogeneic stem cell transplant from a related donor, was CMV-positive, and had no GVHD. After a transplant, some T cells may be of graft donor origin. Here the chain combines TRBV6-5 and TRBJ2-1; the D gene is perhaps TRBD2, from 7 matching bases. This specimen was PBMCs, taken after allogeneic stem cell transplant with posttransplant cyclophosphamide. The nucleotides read TGTGCCAGCAGTTACTCGTGGGGGGGCGGCCACAATGAGCAGTTCTTC. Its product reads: CASSYSWGGGHNEQFF.